The source of this T cell receptor beta chain is a study of blood T cell repertoires in COVID-19. Across the whole study: The United States, Italy and Spain provided the acute and convalescent COVID-19 samples.

Under the authors' procedure: For nucleated cells, counts were estimated from reference gene primer amplification. Clones were sequenced by immunoSEQ multiplex PCR, and TCRdb holds only the in-frame ones, with some missing. The V and J calls and the clone size are those of that table, but D and trimming were determined from the DNA. The sample yields 150,000 to 200,000 clones, 75% to 90% seen once. CDR3 size: 12 residues. Trimming removed 3 bases at V and 8 bases at J, with 8 bases between. V usage is TRBV12-3 or TRBV12-4 and J usage is TRBJ2-1; weak D call: TRBD2 (6 bases). The sequenced material came from peripheral blood. The sequence was collected from a human donor in a cohort sampled during active COVID-19. CDR3 residues: CASSLWGDEQFF. The DNA of the CDR3 is TGTGCCAGCAGTTTGTGGGGGGATGAGCAGTTCTTC.